The 12 T cell receptor beta chains reported below all come from one sample, sequenced in a study of blood T cell repertoires in COVID-19. Measured with immunoSEQ multiplex PCR; TCRdb has only the in-frame clones, and not every one. The sample carries tens of thousands of clones, 65% to 80% recorded once. Sequencing used peripheral blood. Receptors were obtained from a man aged 25 to 45 with COVID-19, enrolled during active disease.

The V and J genes are TRBV5-6 and TRBJ1-5; the match to TRBD1 covers 7 bases. Unmatched junction bases numbered 7, after V lost 4 bases and J lost 3 bases. The CDR3 runs to 15 residues. The germline V gene has CDR1 SGHDT and CDR2 YYEEEE. CDR3 nucleotides: TGTGCCAGCAGCGCCGGACAGGACCCCAATCAGCCCCAGCATTTT. Translating it yields CASSAGQDPNQPQHF.

This chain joins TRBV3-1 (or the pseudogene TRBV3-2) and TRBJ2-5, with 8 bases that match TRBD2. Germline V CDR1 and CDR2: LGHDT, YNNKEL (reference sequence). The V segment lost 5 bases and the J segment 6 bases; nucleotides outside the gene matches: 11. The CDR3 totals 15 residues. CDR3 nucleotide sequence: TGTGCCAGCAGCTCCGGGACTAGAAGCATAAAGACCCAGTACTTC. It codes for CASSSGTRSIKTQYF.

This clone appeared a single time. The chain links TRBV5-4 to TRBJ2-1, with D maybe TRBD1 (6 bases). The ends were cut back, 3 bases at V and 6 bases at J, with 22 bases in the middle. Germline V lookup: CDR1 SGHNT, CDR2 YYREEE (reference sequence). The CDR3 sequence is 17 residues long. The DNA for the CDR3 is TGTGCCAGCAGCTCACGCGCCGGTCACCGAGGGGGCAATGAGCAGTTCTTC. Translated, it gives CASSSRAGHRGGNEQFF.

Details on this clone: Possible read error: a much larger clone is one base away. This rearrangement joins TRBV12-3 or TRBV12-4 to TRBJ1-6; maybe TRBD1 (6 bases). V gave up 6 bases and J gave up 7 bases, with 7 bases separating them. CDR3 length: 12 residues. CDR3 protein: CASRQGNSPLHF. The DNA of the CDR3 is TGTGCCAGCAGACAGGGAAATTCACCCCTCCACTTT.

This chain uses TRBV27 with TRBJ1-4, with D perhaps TRBD1 (6 bases). CDR1 is MNHEY and CDR2 is SMNVEV in the germline V gene (reference sequence). CDR3 length equals 13 residues. V dropped 3 bases and J dropped 12 bases, with 14 bases sitting between them. CDR3 DNA: TGTGCCAGCAGTTTGTTTTCGCAGGGGCAACTGTTTTTT. Its translation: CASSLFSQGQLFF. Variable domain in full (rest from reference TRBV27 and TRBJ1-4): EAQVTQNPRYLITVTGKKLTVTCSQNMNHEYMSWYRQDPGLGLRQIYYSMNVEVTDKGDVPEGYKVSRKEKRNFPLILESPSPNQTSLYFCASSLFSQGQLFFGSGTQLSVL.

V gene TRBV6-5 combines with J gene TRBJ1-2, with 8 bases lining up with TRBD1. CDR3 length: 15 amino acids. V was pared by 1 base and J by 5 bases, with 6 bases of the junction left unmatched. Germline V gene sequence: CDR1 MNHEY, CDR2 SVGAGI. CDR3 region: CASSYFPGGTYGYTF. CDR3 in DNA: TGTGCCAGCAGTTACTTCCCAGGGGGCACGTATGGCTACACCTTC.

This clone was seen a few times. The chain employs TRBV5-4 and TRBJ2-1; 7 bases fit TRBD2. CDR1 is SGHNT and CDR2 is YYREEE in the germline V gene (reference sequence). This CDR3 is 13 amino acids long. J was trimmed by 6 bases and V by 3 bases; bases with no gene match: 3. The CDR3 sequence is CASSYGLVNEQFF. Here the CDR3 DNA reads TGTGCCAGCAGCTATGGACTAGTCAATGAGCAGTTCTTC.

The CDR3 sequence is CAWERSVGGGDEQFF. CDR3 nucleotide sequence: TGTGCCTGGGAAAGATCGGTAGGCGGGGGGGACGAGCAGTTCTTC. The gene calls are TRBV30 and TRBJ2-1; TRBD2 matches at 9 bases. V was pared by 5 bases and J by 10 bases, with 15 bases of the junction left unmatched. The CDR3 length is 15 residues. Germline V gene sequence: CDR1 GTSNPN, CDR2 SVGIG (reference sequence).

J is TRBJ2-2 and V is TRBV9; 10 nucleotides agree with TRBD2. This CDR3 is built from 15 residues. With V trimmed by 6 bases and J by 7 bases, 9 bases remained unmatched. Per the germline V gene, CDR1 is SGDLS and CDR2 is YYNGEE. CDR3: CASNSGTSVGGELFF. CDR3 coding DNA: TGTGCCAGCAACTCCGGGACTAGCGTTGGCGGGGAGCTGTTTTTT.

The V gene is TRBV30, the J gene TRBJ1-1; possible D gene TRBD1, 6 bases. Trimming removed 2 bases at V and 7 bases at J, with 11 bases between. Germline assignment: CDR1 GTSNPN and CDR2 SVGIG (reference sequence). This CDR3 comprises 12 residues. In nucleotides, the CDR3 is TGTGCCTGGAGTACTGGGACACTTGAAGCTTTCTTT. It is translated as CAWSTGTLEAFF. Combining the CDR3 with reference TRBV30 and TRBJ1-1 gives the whole variable domain SQTIHQWPATLVQPVGSPLSLECTVEGTSNPNLYWYRQAAGRGLQLLFYSVGIGQISSEVPQNLSASRPQDRQFILSSKKLLLSDSGFYLCAWSTGTLEAFFGQGTRLTVV.

This chain connects TRBV10-3 to TRBJ1-6; perhaps TRBD1 as D (5 bases). Germline V CDR1 and CDR2: ENHRY, SYGVKD. V was cut by 4 bases and J by 7 bases, with 8 bases left in between. This CDR3 region has 13 residues. In nucleotides, the CDR3 is TGTGCCATCAGTGGACAGACGAATTCACCCCTCCACTTT. It is translated as CAISGQTNSPLHF.

The rearrangement links TRBV27 to TRBJ1-2; 7 bases agree with TRBD1. The CDR3 contains 17 residues. V trimming: 3 bases; J trimming: 4 bases; junction bases outside the gene matches: 14. Germline loops: CDR1 MNHEY, CDR2 SMNVEV (reference sequence). The CDR3: CASSFKPLGTEFYGYTF. CDR3 coding DNA: TGTGCCAGCAGTTTTAAGCCGTTAGGGACAGAGTTCTATGGCTACACCTTC.